This T cell receptor (beta chain) was profiled in a study of blood T cell repertoires in COVID-19. Study information: The analysed material was cDNA or gDNA that came from T cells, B-cell-depleted T cells, or PBMCs.

The repertoire was sequenced with immunoSEQ multiplex PCR; TCRdb's copy has only in-frame clones and lacks some. This table holds more than 250,000 clones, around 90% found once. V gave up 4 bases and J gave up 2 bases, with 19 bases separating them. The V gene's germline CDR1 is SGHAT and CDR2 FQNNGV. The CDR3 loop spans 17 amino acids. Recruitment covered about 25 US areas and drew participants whose ages spanned about 18 to 90 years. Participants were placed into cohorts based on the clinical history they reported. This clonotype was obtained from a woman between 18 and 29 years old with acute COVID-19. Sequenced: PBMCs or T cells enriched from blood (not recorded which). The chain combines TRBV11-2 with TRBJ2-3; D is perhaps TRBD2 (5 bases). CDR3 DNA sequence: TGTGCCAGCAGCTCCGGACTCGGGCTCGGGTACACAGATACGCAGTATTTT. Translated: CASSSGLGLGYTDTQYF. Drawing the rest from reference TRBV11-2 and TRBJ2-3, the complete variable domain is EAGVAQSPRYKIIEKRQSVAFWCNPISGHATLYWYQQILGQGPKLLIQFQNNGVVDDSQLPKDRFSAERLKGVDSTLKIQPAKLEDSAVYLCASSSGLGLGYTDTQYFGPGTRLTVL.